This T cell receptor (beta chain) was identified in a study of vaccination effects on CD4 cells after COVID-19. Study summary: Pre-vaccine samples were drawn 16 days and one week before the first dose. PBMC cultures contained about 1.9 million cells per well, around 10 IU/ml IL-2 and approximately 9.9 ug/ml peptides.

Some clones are missing from TCRdb's copy, which holds only in-frame ones; the method was immunoSEQ multiplex PCR. In the table there are 40,000 to 55,000 clones, about 70% of which are singletons. Upon completion of 10 to 11 days in culture, CD4+ T cells were isolated. The person had PCR-confirmed SARS-CoV-2 infection between March and December 2020. Comment on this clone: Its cognate antigen is unknown.

Germline V gene sequence: CDR1 SGHTA, CDR2 FQGTGA. V lost 5 bases and J lost 5; bases outside the gene matches: 5. CDR3 size: 13 residues. This receptor was identified in a human donor who had a prior SARS-CoV-2 infection. Sequenced material: CD4+ T cells from PBMCs cultured without peptide, taken before COVID-19 vaccination. The chain employs TRBV7-3 and TRBJ2-7, with TRBD2 matching 8 bases. CDR3 in amino acids: CASSRTSFNEQYF. CDR3 sequence (DNA): TGTGCCAGCAGCCGGACTAGCTTCAACGAGCAGTACTTC.